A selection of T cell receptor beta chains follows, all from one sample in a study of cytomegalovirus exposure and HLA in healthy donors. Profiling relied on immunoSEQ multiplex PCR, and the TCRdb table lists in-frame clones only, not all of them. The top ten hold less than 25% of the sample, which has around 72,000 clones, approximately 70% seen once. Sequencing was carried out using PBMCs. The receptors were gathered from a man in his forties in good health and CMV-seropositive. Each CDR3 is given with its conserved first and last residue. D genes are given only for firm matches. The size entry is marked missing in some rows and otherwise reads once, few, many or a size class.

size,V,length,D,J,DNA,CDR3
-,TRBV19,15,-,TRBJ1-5,TGTGCCAGTAGTATGACAGGAAGTAGCAATCAGCCCCAGCATTTT,CASSMTGSSNQPQHF
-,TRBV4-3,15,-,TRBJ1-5,TGCGCCAGCAGCCAGACACTTTATAGCAATCAGCCCCAGCATTTT,CASSQTLYSNQPQHF
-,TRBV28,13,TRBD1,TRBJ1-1,TGTGCCAGCAGCTCGGGACAGGAGGTAGAAGCTTTCTTT,CASSSGQEVEAFF
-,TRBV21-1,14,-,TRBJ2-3,TGTGCCAGCAGCAAAGTGGGGGCCACAGATACGCAGTATTTT,CASSKVGATDTQYF
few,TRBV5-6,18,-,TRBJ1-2,TGTGCCAGCAGCTTGGAGGGAGTATCAGGTCAGCCCTTCTATGGCTACACCTTC,CASSLEGVSGQPFYGYTF
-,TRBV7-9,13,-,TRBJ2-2,TGTGCCAGCAGCTTAATCGGTTCCGGGGAGCTGTTTTTT,CASSLIGSGELFF
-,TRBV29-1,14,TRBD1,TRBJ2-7,TGCAGCGTTTCCGGATTTGGACAGGGGGGCGAGCAGTACTTC,CSVSGFGQGGEQYF
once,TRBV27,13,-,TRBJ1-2,TGTGCCAGCAGTGATAGACAGAACTATGGCTACACCTTC,CASSDRQNYGYTF
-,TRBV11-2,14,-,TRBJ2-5,TGTGCCAGCAGCCCTACCTTTCGCCGAGAGACCCAGTACTTC,CASSPTFRRETQYF
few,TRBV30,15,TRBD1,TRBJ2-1,TGTGCCTGGAGGACAGGGGGTAGCTCCTACAATGAGCAGTTCTTC,CAWRTGGSSYNEQFF
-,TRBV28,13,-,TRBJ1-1,TGTGCCAGCATTCGGACAGTGAACACTGAAGCTTTCTTT,CASIRTVNTEAFF
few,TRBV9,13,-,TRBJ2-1,TGTGCCAGCAGCGTAGGGCAGGGCACTGAGCAGTTCTTC,CASSVGQGTEQFF
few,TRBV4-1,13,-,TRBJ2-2,TGCGCCAGCGCCGATCAGGGTACCGGGGAGCTGTTTTTT,CASADQGTGELFF
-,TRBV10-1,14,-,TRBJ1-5,TGCGCCAGCAGTGAGGGCAGGCCGTCGTCCCCCCAGCATTTT,CASSEGRPSSPQHF
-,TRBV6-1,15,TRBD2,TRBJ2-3,TGTGCCAGCAGTGTGACTAGCGGGGGGGCAGATACGCAGTATTTT,CASSVTSGGADTQYF
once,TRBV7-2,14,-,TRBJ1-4,TGTGCCAGCAGCACCCTACGGAGTAATGAAAAACTGTTTTTT,CASSTLRSNEKLFF
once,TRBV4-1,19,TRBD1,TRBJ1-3,TGCGCCAGCAGCCCCGGACGGGACAGGGCCGCCTCGGCTGGAAACACCATATATTTT,CASSPGRDRAASAGNTIYF
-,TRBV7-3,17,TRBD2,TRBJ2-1,TGTGCCAGCAGCTTTCTTCCGGGACTAGCGGGAGACAATGAGCAGTTCTTC,CASSFLPGLAGDNEQFF
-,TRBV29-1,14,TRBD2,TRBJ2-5,TGCAGCGTCGCTTTTAGCGGGGGCCAAGAGACCCAGTACTTC,CSVAFSGGQETQYF
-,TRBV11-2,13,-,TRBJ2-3,TGTGCCAGCAGCTTGGGCTTGACAGATACGCAGTATTTT,CASSLGLTDTQYF
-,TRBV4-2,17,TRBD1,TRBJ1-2,TGTGCCAGCAGCCAAGATGTATCGGGACAGGGGGGTTATGGCTACACCTTC,CASSQDVSGQGGYGYTF
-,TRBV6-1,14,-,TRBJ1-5,TGTGCCAGCACGGGGACTAATCGCAATCAGCCCCAGCATTTT,CASTGTNRNQPQHF
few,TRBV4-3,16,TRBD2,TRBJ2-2,TGCGCCAGCAGCCGCGGAACGGGACTAGCAGAGGAGGAGCTGTTTTTT,CASSRGTGLAEEELFF
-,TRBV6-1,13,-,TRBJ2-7,TGTGCCAGCAGTGCCGGGGTAGAGTACGAGCAGTACTTC,CASSAGVEYEQYF
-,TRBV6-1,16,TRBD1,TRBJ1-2,TGTGCCAGCAGTGGCCAAAGACAGGGGTCTAACTATGGCTACACCTTC,CASSGQRQGSNYGYTF
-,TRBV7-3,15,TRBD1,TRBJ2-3,TGTGCCAGCAGCTCCGGACAGGGGGCTTCAGATACGCAGTATTTT,CASSSGQGASDTQYF
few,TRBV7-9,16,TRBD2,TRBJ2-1,TGTGCCAGCAGCTTAAGAACTAGCGGGGCAAACAATGAGCAGTTCTTC,CASSLRTSGANNEQFF
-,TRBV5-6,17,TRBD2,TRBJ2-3,TGTGCCAGCAGTTATTTTCTTAGCGGGGGGTATTCAGATACGCAGTATTTT,CASSYFLSGGYSDTQYF
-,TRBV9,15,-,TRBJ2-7,TGTGCCAGCAGCGTAGCCCCGGGACAAACCTACGAGCAGTACTTC,CASSVAPGQTYEQYF
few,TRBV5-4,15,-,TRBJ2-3,TGTGCCAGCAGCTTGGCCGGGACTAGCACAGATACGCAGTATTTT,CASSLAGTSTDTQYF
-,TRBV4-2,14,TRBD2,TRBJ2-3,TGTGCCAGCAGAAAAATGGGGGGGGCAGATACGCAGTATTTT,CASRKMGGADTQYF
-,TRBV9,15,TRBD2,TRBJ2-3,TGTGCCAGCAGCGTAGTAGCGGGGGGGCGTGATACGCAGTATTTT,CASSVVAGGRDTQYF
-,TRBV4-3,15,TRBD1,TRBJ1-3,TGCGCCAGCAGCCAATCAGGGGGTTTGGAAAACACCATATATTTT,CASSQSGGLENTIYF
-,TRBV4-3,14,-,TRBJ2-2,TGCGCCAGCAGGGACACGGAGCAAACCGGGGAGCTGTTTTTT,CASRDTEQTGELFF
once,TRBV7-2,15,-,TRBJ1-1,TGTGCCAGCAGCTTAGTACTGGCGGAGAACACTGAAGCTTTCTTT,CASSLVLAENTEAFF
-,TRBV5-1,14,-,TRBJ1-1,TGCGCCAGCAGCTTGCGGGACACCGACACTGAAGCTTTCTTT,CASSLRDTDTEAFF
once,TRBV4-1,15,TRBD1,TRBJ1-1,TGCGCCAGCAGCCCGGCAGGACAGGGGTTTACTGAAGCTTTCTTT,CASSPAGQGFTEAFF
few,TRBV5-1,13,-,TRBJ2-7,TGCGCCAGCAGCTTGGGTCCCCCCTCCGAGCAGTACTTC,CASSLGPPSEQYF
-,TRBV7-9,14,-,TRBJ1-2,TGTGCCAGCAGCTTAGCGCTGCAGGGTGGCGGCTACACCTTC,CASSLALQGGGYTF
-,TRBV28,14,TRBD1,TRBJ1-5,TGTGCCAGCAGTGATCCGGGACAGTCAAGGCCCCAGCATTTT,CASSDPGQSRPQHF
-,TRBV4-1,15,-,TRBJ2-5,TGCGCCAGCAGCCAAGATCCAGGTGACCAAGAGACCCAGTACTTC,CASSQDPGDQETQYF
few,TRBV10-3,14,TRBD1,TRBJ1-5,TGTGCCATCAGGGATGGACAGGGCAATCAGCCCCAGCATTTT,CAIRDGQGNQPQHF
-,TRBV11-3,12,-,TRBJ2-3,TGTGCCAGCACCGAGGGGGCAGATACGCAGTATTTT,CASTEGADTQYF
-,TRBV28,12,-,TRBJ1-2,TGTGCCAGTCGGGGAGATAACTATGGCTACACCTTC,CASRGDNYGYTF
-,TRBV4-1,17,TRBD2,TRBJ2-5,TGCGCCAGCAGCCGAGGACTAGCGGGGGGGCCGGGGGAGACCCAGTACTTC,CASSRGLAGGPGETQYF
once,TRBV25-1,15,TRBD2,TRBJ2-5,TGTGCCAGCCGGACTAGCGGGGGGCCTGGAGAGACCCAGTACTTC,CASRTSGGPGETQYF